A selection of T cell receptor beta chains follows, all from one sample in a study of blood T cell repertoires in COVID-19. Method: immunoSEQ multiplex PCR; TCRdb's copy keeps in-frame clones and lacks some. The table records under 300,000 clones, around 88% of them present only once. The sequenced material came from peripheral blood. These receptor sequences come from a man of 80 years or more with acute or convalescent COVID-19. Each CDR3 is given with its conserved first and last residue. The D gene is left open where the match is weak. Clone size is given for some rows only: seen once, a few or many times, or a class if the clone is expanded.

J | size | D | V | DNA | CDR3
TRBJ2-7 | NA | NA | TRBV5-4 | TGTGCCAGCAGCTTGGTTTCAGGGAATCCCCACGAGCAGTACTTC | CASSLVSGNPHEQYF
TRBJ1-1 | NA | TRBD1 | TRBV7-2 | TGTGCCAGCAGCTTAGTCGGACAGGGGAAGGCAGCTTTCTTT | CASSLVGQGKAAFF
TRBJ2-3 | NA | NA | TRBV11-3 | TGTGCCAGCAGCCCGTCGGGGGTCCAAGATACGCAGTATTTT | CASSPSGVQDTQYF
TRBJ2-6 | NA | NA | TRBV5-1 | TGCGCCAGCAGCTTGGGGGCTTCTGGGGCCAACGTCCTGACTTTC | CASSLGASGANVLTF
TRBJ1-2 | NA | NA | TRBV28 | TGTGCCAGCAGGTCCCCCGTAGGACGGGAACCCTATGGCTACACCTTC | CASRSPVGREPYGYTF
TRBJ2-7 | NA | NA | TRBV6-2/TRBV6-3 | TGTGCCAGCAGTTACTCTCTAGAGGGATGGGGAACCTACGAGCAGTACTTC | CASSYSLEGWGTYEQYF
TRBJ2-7 | NA | TRBD1 | TRBV28 | TGTGCCAGCAGTACCGGGACAGGATACGAGCAGTACTTC | CASSTGTGYEQYF
TRBJ2-7 | NA | NA | TRBV6-5 | TGTGCCAGCAGCCGCGGTACTGACTACGAGCAGTACTTC | CASSRGTDYEQYF
TRBJ2-3 | once | NA | TRBV6-5 | TGTGCCAGCAGTTACGATAGCAGGGGGAGGACAGATACGCAGTATTTT | CASSYDSRGRTDTQYF
TRBJ2-7 | NA | NA | TRBV5-4 | TGTGCCAGCAGCTTCGGTTCAAGAACGGCCTACGAGCAGTACTTC | CASSFGSRTAYEQYF
TRBJ1-5 | NA | NA | TRBV2 | TGTGCCAGCAGTGAAGGGGGGGTGGGCAATCAGCCCCAGCATTTT | CASSEGGVGNQPQHF
TRBJ2-1 | NA | TRBD1 | TRBV24-1 | TGTGCCACCAGTGAGATCGGACAGGGGGCGAGGAATGAGCAGTTCTTC | CATSEIGQGARNEQFF
TRBJ2-3 | NA | TRBD2 | TRBV4-3 | TGCGCCAGCAGCCAAGATCTGGGGGTAGCGGGAGGTACAGATACGCAGTATTTT | CASSQDLGVAGGTDTQYF
TRBJ1-2 | NA | NA | TRBV19 | TGTGCCATTTGGACGGGGAACTATGGCTACACCTTC | CAIWTGNYGYTF
TRBJ1-1 | once | NA | TRBV28 | TGTGCCAGCAGTCCGGGGAGTGTCCCCCTGAACACTGAAGCTTTCTTT | CASSPGSVPLNTEAFF
TRBJ2-3 | NA | NA | TRBV27 | TGTGCCAGCAGTCTCTTTGTGTCCTCCCCAGATACGCAGTATTTT | CASSLFVSSPDTQYF
TRBJ1-1 | NA | NA | TRBV5-6 | TGTGCCAGCAGCCCTTACAGGCCCCCGAACACTGAAGCTTTCTTT | CASSPYRPPNTEAFF
TRBJ2-3 | NA | TRBD1 | TRBV19 | TGTGCCAGTAGTCTCGGACAGGGCACAGATACGCAGTATTTT | CASSLGQGTDTQYF
TRBJ1-5 | NA | NA | TRBV6-2/TRBV6-3 | TGTGCCAGCAGTTACGAGAGGGGAGGAGGCAATCAGCCCCAGCATTTT | CASSYERGGGNQPQHF
TRBJ2-3 | NA | TRBD2 | TRBV24-1 | TGTGCCACCAGTGATCGGACTAGCGGGACCACAGATACGCAGTATTTT | CATSDRTSGTTDTQYF
TRBJ1-5 | NA | NA | TRBV5-1 | TGCGCCAGCAGCTTGGGTACCAGGGAGGCCAATCAGCCCCAGCATTTT | CASSLGTREANQPQHF
TRBJ2-5 | NA | NA | TRBV5-1 | TGCGCCAGCAGCAACTCCAGGGGAACGGAGACCCAGTACTTC | CASSNSRGTETQYF
TRBJ1-6 | NA | NA | TRBV11-1 | TGTGCCAGCAGCTTGGCAGGGAAAGGGTCACCCCTCCACTTT | CASSLAGKGSPLHF
TRBJ2-5 | few | NA | TRBV10-2 | TGCGCCAGCAGTGAGATCTCCAGGGGCGAGACCCAGTACTTC | CASSEISRGETQYF
TRBJ1-1 | NA | NA | TRBV28 | TGTGCCAGCAAGGGGGGGCCGAACACTGAAGCTTTCTTT | CASKGGPNTEAFF
TRBJ2-5 | NA | TRBD2 | TRBV5-1 | TGCGCCAGCAGCCCATCTAGCGGGAGAGGGACGGAGACCCAGTACTTC | CASSPSSGRGTETQYF
TRBJ1-5 | NA | NA | TRBV28 | TGTGCCAGCTCCGAGCCAGGGGTTGACAATCAGCCCCAGCATTTT | CASSEPGVDNQPQHF
TRBJ1-4 | NA | NA | TRBV6-2/TRBV6-3 | TGTGCCAGCAGCGAGCAGGGAGGGTCTGAAAAACTGTTTTTT | CASSEQGGSEKLFF
TRBJ1-2 | once | NA | TRBV21-1 | TGTGCCAGCGAAAAGGACAGGGCTCTACATGGCTACACCTTC | CASEKDRALHGYTF
TRBJ2-7 | NA | NA | TRBV29-1 | TGCAGCGCAGGACCGGGAGCCTACGAGCAGTACTTC | CSAGPGAYEQYF
TRBJ2-3 | once | TRBD2 | TRBV19 | TGTGCCAGTAGGAAGACTAGCGTCCGCACAGATACGCAGTATTTT | CASRKTSVRTDTQYF
TRBJ2-2 | NA | TRBD2 | TRBV9 | TGTGCCAGCAGCGTAGTTGGGCTAGCGGGGGGCACCGGGGAGCTGTTTTTT | CASSVVGLAGGTGELFF
TRBJ2-2 | NA | NA | TRBV5-8 | TGTGCCAGCAGGGGTGGAGAGGGAACCGGGGAGCTGTTTTTT | CASRGGEGTGELFF
TRBJ2-1 | NA | NA | TRBV5-1 | TGCGCCAGCAGCTTGGATCCAGGAAGCTCCTACAATGAGCAGTTCTTC | CASSLDPGSSYNEQFF
TRBJ1-6 | few | TRBD1 | TRBV6-5 | TGTGCCAGCAGTTACTCACGGACAGGGGGCCTTAGGGCCCTCCACTTT | CASSYSRTGGLRALHF
TRBJ2-3 | NA | TRBD2 | TRBV27 | TGTGCCAGCAGTTCCCAGCGGGAGGGTACAGATACGCAGTATTTT | CASSSQREGTDTQYF
TRBJ2-2 | NA | NA | TRBV5-1 | TGCGCCAGCAGCTTGTCCCTTGGAGGATCCGGGGAGCTGTTTTTT | CASSLSLGGSGELFF
TRBJ2-7 | NA | NA | TRBV11-3 | TGTGCCAGCAGCCCCGGAGGCATACACCACTACGAGCAGTACTTC | CASSPGGIHHYEQYF
TRBJ1-5 | NA | NA | TRBV7-9 | TGTGCCAGCAGCGCCCAGGGAGGAGGCAATCAGCCCCAGCATTTT | CASSAQGGGNQPQHF
TRBJ2-1 | NA | NA | TRBV29-1 | TGCAGCTCCACAGGGGACTCTTACAATGAGCAGTTCTTC | CSSTGDSYNEQFF
TRBJ2-7 | NA | NA | TRBV7-2 | TGTGCCAGCAGCCCTTCCCTTCTCTCCTACGAGCAGTACTTC | CASSPSLLSYEQYF
TRBJ2-2 | NA | TRBD1 | TRBV7-6 | TGTGCCAGCAGCTTAGTAGATCAGGACAGGGTTAAGCCCGGGGAGCTGTTTTTT | CASSLVDQDRVKPGELFF
TRBJ2-2 | NA | TRBD1 | TRBV28 | TGTGCCAGCAGTGTGGGACAGGGAGTCACCGGGGAGCTGTTTTTT | CASSVGQGVTGELFF
TRBJ1-3 | NA | TRBD1 | TRBV7-2 | TGTGCCAGCAGCCCGAGGCGGACAGGGGGAAACACCATATATTTT | CASSPRRTGGNTIYF
TRBJ2-2 | NA | NA | TRBV2 | TGTGCCAGCAGAACAGGGGGGGCCGGGGAGCTGTTTTTT | CASRTGGAGELFF
TRBJ1-6 | NA | TRBD1 | TRBV7-2 | TGTGCCAGCAGCCCTAAACAGGGGAATAATTCACCCCTCCACTTT | CASSPKQGNNSPLHF